This T cell receptor beta chain is drawn from a study of spatial heterogeneity in lung cancer. For the study at large: Unique TCR and UMI combinations averaged more than ten appearances each in raw reads. Notes on the study in general: One measure, the expanded intratumoral alpha and beta TCR count, tracked tumor mutation counts.

Germline V gives CDR1 SGHTA, CDR2 FQGNSA. Losses at the gene ends were 5 bases for V and 4 bases for J; bases not matched to a gene: 11. This CDR3 is 16 amino acids long. Worth noting for this clonotype: Its cognate antigen is unknown.

Every TCR cDNA molecule bore its own unique molecular identifier. TCRdb called the 5' RACE reads again in MiXCR, with one record for every CDR3 protein. Of roughly 17,000 distinct CDR3 sequences listed, 6.8% are singletons. Time point defined: sample taken at primary tumor resection. The donors were 72 patients with non-small cell lung cancer that was early-stage and untreated. The material sequenced was lung tumor tissue, taken at surgery. The clonotype originates from a female donor with early-stage non-small cell lung cancer. V usage is TRBV7-2 and J usage is TRBJ2-3, with 8 bases matching TRBD2. CDR3 DNA: TGTGCCAGCAGCAATCCTCGGGGGGGCCTGGCAGATACGCAGTATTTT. Protein product: CASSNPRGGLADTQYF. Filled out from reference TRBV7-2 and TRBJ2-3, the complete variable domain reads GAGVSQSPSNKVTEKGKDVELRCDPISGHTALYWYRQSLGQGLEFLIYFQGNSAPDKSGLPSDRFSAERTGGSVSTLTIQRTQQEDSAVYLCASSNPRGGLADTQYFGPGTRLTVL.